This T cell receptor beta chain was identified during a study of blood T cells in healthy people across ages. The V and J ends lost 0 bases and 5 bases respectively, with 13 bases between them. The CDR3 has 15 amino acids. From germline, CDR1 is DFQATT and CDR2 SNEGSKA (reference sequence). The authors ran a second PCR of roughly 6 to 12 cycles using a sample-barcoded 5' primer and a J-beta primer mix. TCRdb reprocessed the 5' RACE reads via MiXCR and lists one record per CDR3 protein. The sample holds some 1.8 million distinct CDR3 sequences, more than 35% seen once. The specimen sequenced was blood. The genes are TRBV20-1 and TRBJ2-2; D might be TRBD1 or TRBD2, each matching 5 bases. The clonotype originates from a human donor in good health. CDR3 residues: CSARDRGVGTGELFF. The CDR3 bases are TGCAGTGCTAGAGATCGGGGCGTTGGAACCGGGGAGCTGTTTTTT.